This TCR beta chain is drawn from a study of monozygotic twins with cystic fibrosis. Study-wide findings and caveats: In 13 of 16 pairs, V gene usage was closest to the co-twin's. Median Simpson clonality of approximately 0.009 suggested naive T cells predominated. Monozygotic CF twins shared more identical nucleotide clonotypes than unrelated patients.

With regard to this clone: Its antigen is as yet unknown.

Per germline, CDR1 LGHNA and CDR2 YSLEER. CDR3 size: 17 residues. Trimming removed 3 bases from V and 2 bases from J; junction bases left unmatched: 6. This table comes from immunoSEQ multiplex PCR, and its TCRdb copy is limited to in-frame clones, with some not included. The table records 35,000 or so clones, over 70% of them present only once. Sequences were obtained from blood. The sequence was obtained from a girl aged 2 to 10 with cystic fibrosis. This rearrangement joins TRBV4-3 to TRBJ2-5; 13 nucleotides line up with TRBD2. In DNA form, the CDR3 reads TGCGCCAGCAGCCATAGACTAGCGGGGGGCACACAAGAGACCCAGTACTTC. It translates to CASSHRLAGGTQETQYF.